This T cell receptor (beta chain) was obtained from a study of blood T cell repertoires in COVID-19. Turning to the study itself: The United States, Italy and Spain supplied acute and convalescent COVID-19 samples. From T cells, B-cell-depleted T cells, or PBMCs came the material, which was cDNA or gDNA.

The CDR3 covers 14 residues. V was pared by 4 bases and J by 4 bases, with 4 bases of the junction left unmatched. Germline V CDR1 and CDR2: SGHDT, YYEEEE. How the authors handled the data: Quantification of nucleated cells was approximated via reference gene primer amplification. Profiled with immunoSEQ multiplex PCR; TCRdb holds only in-frame clones, not every one. V and J calls and clone size follow that table, whereas D and trimming were derived from the DNA. The table shows about 94,000 clones, with around 86% occurring only once. This clone was seen only once. The TCR was taken from a woman older than 75 with acute or convalescent COVID-19. Material: peripheral blood. V and J are TRBV5-6 and TRBJ2-3; TRBD1 agrees at 9 bases. For the CDR3, the DNA is TGTGCCAGCAGCCCGGACAGGGGAGCAGATACGCAGTATTTT. It codes for CASSPDRGADTQYF.